The present T cell receptor (beta chain) was sequenced within a study of cytomegalovirus exposure and HLA in healthy donors (dated by TCRdb to about 2017). About the investigation overall: The 500 to 800 repertoires of the first cohort and the 120 validation repertoires were produced on the same platform, according to a later analysis. Besides the first cohort of roughly 700 subjects, a separate validation cohort made up of 90 to 150 different subjects was used. The study aimed to test whether cataloging public T cell receptors could reveal signatures of past pathogen exposure. To predict cytomegalovirus infection status, the study combined high-throughput TCR immunosequencing, statistical association of individual TCRs with disease status, and machine learning.

The donors belonged to the validation cohort of under 150 subjects, which was separate from the approximately 700-subject first cohort. V loses 3 bases, J loses 3 bases, and the germline ends lie 14 bases apart. The CDR3, cysteine through phenylalanine, is 15 amino acids long. The CDR3 DNA has 45 bases and is translated from base 1. CDR1 MGHDK and CDR2 SYGVNS were looked up in the germline V gene. The library was prepared using the immunoSEQ multiplex PCR assay. The original methods were these. A statistical classification framework was developed to diagnose cytomegalovirus status using the catalog of TCR beta chain sequences. The table was pulled from immuneACCESS by TCRdb, which kept in-frame rearrangements only. Such tables lose some clones; where checked, under half of the loss comes from unresolved V genes, and the rest has no known cause. The V and J calls and clone size are taken from that table; D and trimming were inferred from the DNA. Across this sample there are under 200,000 clones, with around 96% seen only once. Approximately 0.97% of the sample is taken by the ten largest.

The study at large found these results: A later analysis found that TCRs clustered in the first cohort also tended to co-occur in the 120 validation repertoires, with roughly 95% of cluster scores above 0. Across donors, most TCR sequences were observed very rarely, whereas some public TCRs were present in many individuals. The classifier was reported to diagnose cytomegalovirus status with high specificity and sensitivity in both the original cohort and the validation cohort. A few of the identified cytomegalovirus-associated TCR beta chains were confirmed in vitro to be specific for cytomegalovirus antigens. According to the authors, the approach could potentially be generalized to other disease states and immunological phenotypes. The study gave a list of 150 to 200 TCR beta chains associated with cytomegalovirus. A later analysis lacked HLA typing for the validation cohort, so it scored co-occurrence in that cohort across all 130 or so repertoires.

Note on this clone: There is no known antigen for this receptor. Base qualities are not recorded, but no much larger clone differs from it by a single base.

Sequencing was performed on PBMCs. The TCR originated in a woman under 30 in good health and CMV-seronegative. The sequence links TRBV25-1 to TRBJ1-1; TRBD1 is perhaps the D gene, given 5 matching bases. The base sequence is TGTGCCAGCAGTGATCTTACGGGGGGGGACACTGAAGCTTTCTTT. Translated, it gives CASSDLTGGDTEAFF.